The subject of this entry is one T cell receptor beta chain. CDR3 length: 15 residues. The germline V gene has CDR1 MNHNY and CDR2 SVGAGI (reference sequence). V was pared by 0 bases and J by 3 bases, with 11 bases between. The source of the sample is a study of T cells in Graves' hyperthyroidism and ophthalmopathy. It was RNA transcripts that yielded the amplified TCR beta CDR3 regions. Researchers ran a first-round RT-PCR on the TCR CDR3 using the HTBI primer set. TCRdb itself ran the multiplex PCR reads through MiXCR, one entry per CDR3 protein. The repertoire consists of roughly 700,000 distinct CDR3 sequences, with roughly a third occurring once and the leading ten covering roughly 31%.

The clonotype originates from a middle-aged woman with Graves' hyperthyroidism. The source material was blood. J is TRBJ1-2 and V is TRBV6-6; TRBD1 might be the D (6 bases). CDR3 bases: TGTGCCAGCAGTTACTCGATTGGGGGCCACTATGGCTACACCTTC. Encoded protein: CASSYSIGGHYGYTF.